The source of this T cell receptor (beta chain) is a study of T cells in Graves' hyperthyroidism and ophthalmopathy. Amplified TCR beta CDR3 regions came from RNA transcripts. First-round RT-PCR with HTBI primers amplified the TCR CDR3 region. TCRdb processed the multiplex PCR reads anew with MiXCR; each CDR3 protein has one entry. The sample has roughly 500,000 distinct CDR3 sequences, 11% to 15% seen once. The V and J ends lost 5 bases and 2 bases, in that order; junction bases with no gene match: 4. Per germline, CDR1 KGHSH and CDR2 LQKENI. The CDR3 runs 15 residues. Study conclusions and caveats: Progression to ophthalmopathy was predicted a median of roughly 6.6 months early. Ophthalmopathy was told apart from stable hyperthyroidism by a 13 V-J model.

This clonotype came up many times. Antigen: not known. Material: blood. This chain links TRBV18 with TRBJ2-1, with 9 positions matching TRBD1. The clonotype comes from a woman in her twenties or thirties with Graves' hyperthyroidism that later progressed to Graves' ophthalmopathy. The CDR3 DNA follows: TGTGCCAGCTCAGCCGGGACAGGGACCTACAATGAGCAGTTCTTC. Protein product: CASSAGTGTYNEQFF.